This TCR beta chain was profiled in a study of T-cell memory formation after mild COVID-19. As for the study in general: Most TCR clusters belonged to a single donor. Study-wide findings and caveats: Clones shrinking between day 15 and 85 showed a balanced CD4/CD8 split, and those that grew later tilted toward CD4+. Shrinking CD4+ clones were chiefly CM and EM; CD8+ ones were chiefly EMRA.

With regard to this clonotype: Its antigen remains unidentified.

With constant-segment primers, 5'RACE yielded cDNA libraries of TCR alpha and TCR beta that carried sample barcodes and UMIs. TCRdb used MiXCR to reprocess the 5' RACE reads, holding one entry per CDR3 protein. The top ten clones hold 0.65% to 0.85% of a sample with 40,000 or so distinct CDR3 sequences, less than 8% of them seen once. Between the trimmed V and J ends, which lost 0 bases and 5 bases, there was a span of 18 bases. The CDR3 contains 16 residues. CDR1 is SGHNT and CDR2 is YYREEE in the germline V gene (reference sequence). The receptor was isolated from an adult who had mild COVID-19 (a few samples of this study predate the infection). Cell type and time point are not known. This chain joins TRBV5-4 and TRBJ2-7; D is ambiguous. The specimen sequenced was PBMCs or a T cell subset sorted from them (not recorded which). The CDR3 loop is CASSLASAPPGHEQYF. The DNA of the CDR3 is TGTGCCAGCAGCTTGGCCTCGGCTCCCCCCGGCCACGAGCAGTACTTC. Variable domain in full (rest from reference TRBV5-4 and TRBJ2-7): ETGVTQSPTHLIKTRGQQVTLRCSSQSGHNTVSWYQQALGQGPQFIFQYYREEENGRGNFPPRFSGLQFPNYSSELNVNALELDDSALYLCASSLASAPPGHEQYFGPGTRLTVT.